These 7 T cell receptor beta chains were all obtained from the same sample, sequenced in a study of identifying expanded T cells in peripheral blood. Produced via immunoSEQ multiplex PCR; TCRdb's table is partial and in-frame only. This table has nearly 60,000 clones, 89% appearing once. Sequencing was done on a sample of blood. Receptor source: a person between 18 and 75 years old in good health.

The genes are TRBV18 and TRBJ2-5; either TRBD1 or TRBD2 may fit D (6 bases each). V was clipped by 3 bases and J by 0 bases, with 8 bases between them. Germline-derived CDR1 and CDR2 are KGHSH and LQKENI. CDR3 length equals 14 residues. CDR3 residues: CASSPRGHQETQYF. For the CDR3, the DNA is TGTGCCAGCTCACCCCGGGGGCACCAAGAGACCCAGTACTTC.

This chain joins TRBV2 and TRBJ1-1; D perhaps matches TRBD1 (5 bases). There are 14 residues in the CDR3. Germline V lookup: CDR1 SNHLY, CDR2 FYNNEI. Trimming took 5 bases from V and 4 from J, leaving 14 bases between them. The chain's CDR3 is CASSLRGALTEAFF. CDR3 nucleotide sequence: TGTGCCAGCAGTCTGAGAGGGGCTCTCACTGAAGCTTTCTTT.

J is TRBJ1-2 and V is TRBV2; D unresolved. V was trimmed by 8 bases and J by 7 bases, leaving 17 bases between them. Per germline, CDR1 SNHLY and CDR2 FYNNEI. The CDR3 extends over 13 amino acids. The CDR3 sequence: CASPLTSQPGYTF. The CDR3, as DNA: TGTGCCAGCCCTCTTACAAGTCAACCTGGCTACACCTTC.

The V call is TRBV27, the J call TRBJ1-5; a weak D match, TRBD1 (5 bases). This CDR3 is built from 15 residues. Germline assignment: CDR1 MNHEY and CDR2 SMNVEV (reference sequence). Trimming left V 6 bases short and J 1 base short, with 13 bases between. CDR3 sequence reads: CASSWTGGSNQPQHF. The CDR3 DNA sequence: TGTGCCAGCAGCTGGACTGGGGGGAGCAATCAGCCCCAGCATTTT.

J is TRBJ2-7 and V is TRBV7-8, with D perhaps matching TRBD2 (5 bases). Germline values: CDR1 SGHVS, CDR2 FQNEAQ. Trimming removed 5 bases from V and 7 bases from J, with 12 bases in between. The CDR3 loop spans 12 amino acids. The CDR3 loop is CASSPLAWEQYF. The CDR3 nucleotides are TGTGCCAGCAGCCCGTTAGCGTGGGAGCAGTACTTC.

The CDR3 DNA follows: TGTGCCAGCAGCTGGGCGACAGATACGCAGTATTTT. It is translated as CASSWATDTQYF. The V call is TRBV7-9, the J call TRBJ2-3; unclear D gene. The germline V gene encodes CDR1 SEHNR and CDR2 FQNEAQ (reference sequence). This CDR3 spans 12 amino acids. Trimming removed 4 bases at V and 3 bases at J, with 5 bases between. The full variable domain, with the rest looked up from reference TRBV7-9 and TRBJ2-3, is DTGVSQNPRHKITKRGQNVTFRCDPISEHNRLYWYRQTLGQGPEFLTYFQNEAQLEKSRLLSDRFSAERPKGSFSTLEIQRTEQGDSAMYLCASSWATDTQYFGPGTRLTVL.

The V and J genes are TRBV29-1 and TRBJ2-1; perhaps D is TRBD1 or TRBD2 (5 bases each). V gave up 7 bases and J gave up 5 bases, with 15 bases separating them. Germline-derived CDR1 and CDR2 are SQVTM and ANQGSEA. The CDR3 sequence is 13 residues long. In nucleotides, the CDR3 is TGCAGCGCGGCTGGGACGATAGACAATGAGCAGTTCTTC. Protein sequence: CSAAGTIDNEQFF.